Presented here are 8 T cell receptor beta chains from one specimen sequenced in a study of T cell changes during pregnancy in multiple sclerosis. TCRdb keeps only in-frame clones here, not all; method: immunoSEQ multiplex PCR. The sample includes 35,000 to 55,000 clones, 88% of them seen just once. The sample in question was CD8+ T cells from peripheral blood mononuclear cells, obtained after pregnancy. Receptors originate from a female donor in good health, enrolled as a control in a pregnancy study.

The V call is TRBV19, the J call TRBJ2-2; 9 bases are a match to TRBD1. This CDR3 has 15 amino acids. Trimming at V came to 6 bases and at J to 6 bases, leaving 8 bases not matched to a gene. The germline V gene has CDR1 LNHDA and CDR2 SQIVND (reference sequence). CDR3 sequence (DNA): TGTGCCAGTAGGCGGACAGGGGAGATGTCCGGGGAGCTGTTTTTT. Translating it yields CASRRTGEMSGELFF. The variable domain in full, with the rest retrieved from reference TRBV19 and TRBJ2-2, is DGGITQSPKYLFRKEGQNVTLSCEQNLNHDAMYWYRQDPGQGLRLIYYSQIVNDFQKGDIAEGYSVSREKKESFPLTVTSAQKNPTAFYLCASRRTGEMSGELFFGEGSRLTVL.

For the CDR3, the DNA is TGTGCCAGCAGCTCGACATCACTAGAGCCTTACGAGCAGTACTTC. This codes for CASSSTSLEPYEQYF. The chain employs TRBV7-9 and TRBJ2-7, with D tentatively TRBD2 (5 bases). Germline assignment: CDR1 SEHNR and CDR2 FQNEAQ (reference sequence). The CDR3 covers 15 residues. The V end lost 4 bases, the J end lost 4 bases, and 17 bases lay between the germline ends.

This clone was recorded a few times. The chain links TRBV6-4 to TRBJ2-2, with a weak D call TRBD2 (5 bases). The CDR3 contains 14 residues. The ends were cut back, 3 bases at V and 4 bases at J, with 9 bases in the middle. Germline lookup yields CDR1 MRHNA and CDR2 SNTAGT. The CDR3 DNA is TGTGCCAGCAGTGATCGCGGAGGCACCGGGGAGCTGTTTTTT. Translating gives CASSDRGGTGELFF.

The rearrangement links TRBV13 to TRBJ1-5; 9 positions match TRBD1. The CDR3 runs 15 residues. V shed 3 bases and J 7 bases; nucleotides not matched to a gene: 7. From germline, CDR1 is PRHDT and CDR2 FYEKMQ (reference sequence). This CDR3 reads CASSFRGQGNQPQHF. The CDR3 nucleotides are TGTGCCAGCAGCTTTAGAGGACAGGGGAACCAGCCCCAGCATTTT.

The chain combines TRBV7-9 with TRBJ1-1; 8 bases match TRBD1. Germline loops: CDR1 SEHNR, CDR2 FQNEAQ (reference sequence). V shed 5 bases, J shed 0 bases, and the junction held 2 bases outside the gene matches. The CDR3 is 14 amino acids. The DNA for the CDR3 is TGTGCCAGCAGCCCGACAGGGGTGAACACTGAAGCTTTCTTT. It encodes CASSPTGVNTEAFF.

V usage is TRBV7-9 and J usage is TRBJ2-7, with D possibly TRBD2 on 5 matching bases. The ends were cut back, 8 bases at V and 2 bases at J, with 7 bases in the middle. This CDR3 spans 11 amino acids. CDR1 and CDR2 (germline): SEHNR, FQNEAQ (reference sequence). CDR3 sequence reads: CASGRAYEQYF. The CDR3 coding sequence is TGTGCCAGCGGGCGGGCCTACGAGCAGTACTTC.

This chain uses TRBV7-8 with TRBJ1-2; D call uncertain. CDR1 and CDR2 (germline): SGHVS, FQNEAQ. The CDR3 has 14 residues. The ends were cut back, 5 bases at V and 4 bases at J, with 14 bases in the middle. The CDR3 sequence is CASSPSGFGYGYTF. The CDR3 nucleotides are TGTGCCAGCAGCCCTAGTGGGTTCGGCTATGGCTACACCTTC.

This chain joins TRBV9 and TRBJ1-1; maybe TRBD1 (6 bases). The CDR3 sequence is 14 residues long. From germline, CDR1 is SGDLS and CDR2 YYNGEE. The V end lost 1 base, the J end lost 0 bases, and 7 bases lay between the germline ends. CDR3 loop: CASSVSGVNTEAFF. The DNA of the CDR3 is TGTGCCAGCAGCGTATCAGGGGTGAACACTGAAGCTTTCTTT. Using reference TRBV9 and TRBJ1-1 for the parts outside the CDR3, the full variable domain is DSGVTQTPKHLITATGQRVTLRCSPRSGDLSVYWYQQSLDQGLQFLIQYYNGEERAKGNILERFSAQQFPDLHSELNLSSLELGDSALYFCASSVSGVNTEAFFGQGTRLTVV.